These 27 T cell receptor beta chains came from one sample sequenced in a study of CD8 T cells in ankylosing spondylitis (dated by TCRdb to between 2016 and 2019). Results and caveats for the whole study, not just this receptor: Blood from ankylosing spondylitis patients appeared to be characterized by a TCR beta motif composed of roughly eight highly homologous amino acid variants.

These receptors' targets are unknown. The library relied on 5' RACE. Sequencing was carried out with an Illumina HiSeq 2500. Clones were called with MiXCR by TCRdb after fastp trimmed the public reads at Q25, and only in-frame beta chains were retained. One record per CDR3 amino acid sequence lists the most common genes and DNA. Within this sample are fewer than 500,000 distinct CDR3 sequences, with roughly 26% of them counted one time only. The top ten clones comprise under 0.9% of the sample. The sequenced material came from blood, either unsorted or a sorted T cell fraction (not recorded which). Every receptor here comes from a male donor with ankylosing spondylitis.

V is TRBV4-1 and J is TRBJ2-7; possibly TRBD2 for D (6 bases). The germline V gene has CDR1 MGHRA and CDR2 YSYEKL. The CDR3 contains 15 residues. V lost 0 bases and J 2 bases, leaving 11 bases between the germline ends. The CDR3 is CASSQENLAAYEQYV. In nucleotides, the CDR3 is TGCGCCAGCAGCCAAGAGAACTTAGCGGCCTACGAGCAGTACGTC.

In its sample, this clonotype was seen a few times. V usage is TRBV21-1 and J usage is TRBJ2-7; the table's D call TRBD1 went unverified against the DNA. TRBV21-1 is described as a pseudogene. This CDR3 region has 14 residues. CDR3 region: CASSGQTANYEQYV. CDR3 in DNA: TGTGCCAGCAGCGGACAAACAGCGAACTACGAGCAGTACGTC.

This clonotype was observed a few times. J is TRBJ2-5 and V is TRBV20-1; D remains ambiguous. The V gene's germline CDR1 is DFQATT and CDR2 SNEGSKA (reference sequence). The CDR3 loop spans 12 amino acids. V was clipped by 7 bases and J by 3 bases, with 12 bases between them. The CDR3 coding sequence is TGCAGTGTCGAAAGGGCTGAAGAGACCCAGTACTTC. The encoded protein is CSVERAEETQYF.

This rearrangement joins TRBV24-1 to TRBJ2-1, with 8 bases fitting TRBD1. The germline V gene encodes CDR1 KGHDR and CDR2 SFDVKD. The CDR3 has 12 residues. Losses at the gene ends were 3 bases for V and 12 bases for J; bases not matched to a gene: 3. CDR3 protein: CATSDPGQGQFF. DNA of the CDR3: TGTGCCACCAGTGATCCCGGACAGGGGCAGTTCTTC.

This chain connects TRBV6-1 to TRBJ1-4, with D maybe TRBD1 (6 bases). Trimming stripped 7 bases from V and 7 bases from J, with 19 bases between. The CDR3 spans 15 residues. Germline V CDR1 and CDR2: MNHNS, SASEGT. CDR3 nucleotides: TGTGCCAGCATTCTAAGGGGGGCGTCGGGTGAAAAACTGTTTTTT. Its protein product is CASILRGASGEKLFF.

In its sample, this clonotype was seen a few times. This CDR3 reads CASSRNGRSYNEQFF. The CDR3 DNA is TGTGCCAGCAGCCGGAACGGACGCTCCTACAATGAGCAGTTCTTC. The chain recombines TRBV7-9 with TRBJ2-1; no definite D call. V shed 5 bases and J shed 0 bases, with 11 bases lying between them. This CDR3 region has 15 residues. CDR1 and CDR2 from the germline V gene are SEHNR and FQNEAQ (reference sequence).

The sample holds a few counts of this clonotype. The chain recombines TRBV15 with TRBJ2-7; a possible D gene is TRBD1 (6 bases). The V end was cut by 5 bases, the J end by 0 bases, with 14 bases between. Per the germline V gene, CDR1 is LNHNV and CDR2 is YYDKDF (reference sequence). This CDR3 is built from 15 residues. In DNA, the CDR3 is TGTGCCACCAGCTTCTGGACAGAACACTCCTACGAGCAGTACTTC. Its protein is CATSFWTEHSYEQYF.

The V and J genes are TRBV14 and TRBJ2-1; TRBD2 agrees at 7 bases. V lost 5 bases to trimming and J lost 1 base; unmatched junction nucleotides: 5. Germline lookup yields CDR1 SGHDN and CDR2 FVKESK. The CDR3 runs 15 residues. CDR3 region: CASSTPSGSYNEQFF. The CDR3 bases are TGTGCCAGCAGCACCCCTAGCGGATCCTACAATGAGCAGTTCTTC.

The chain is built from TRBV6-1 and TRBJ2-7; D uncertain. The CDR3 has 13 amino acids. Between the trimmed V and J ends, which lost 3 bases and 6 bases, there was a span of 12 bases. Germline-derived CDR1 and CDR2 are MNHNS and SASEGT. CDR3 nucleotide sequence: TGTGCCAGCAGTGACCGTCCCTTTCGCGAGCAGTACGTC. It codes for CASSDRPFREQYV.

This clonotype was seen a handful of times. In DNA, the CDR3 is TGCAGTGCTAGACTAGCGGGACTCACAGATACGCAGTATTTT. Translation: CSARLAGLTDTQYF. The chain carries TRBV20-1 and TRBJ2-3, with 9 bases aligning to TRBD2. J lost 2 bases, V lost 2 bases, and 2 bases had no gene match. This CDR3 spans 14 amino acids. The germline V gene has CDR1 DFQATT and CDR2 SNEGSKA (reference sequence).

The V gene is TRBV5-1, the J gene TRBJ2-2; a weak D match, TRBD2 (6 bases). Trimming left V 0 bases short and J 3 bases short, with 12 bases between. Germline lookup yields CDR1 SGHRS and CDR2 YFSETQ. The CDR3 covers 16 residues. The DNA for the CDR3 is TGCGCCAGCAGCTTGGTTGGGGAGGCAGACACCGGGGAGCTGTTTTTT. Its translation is CASSLVGEADTGELFF.

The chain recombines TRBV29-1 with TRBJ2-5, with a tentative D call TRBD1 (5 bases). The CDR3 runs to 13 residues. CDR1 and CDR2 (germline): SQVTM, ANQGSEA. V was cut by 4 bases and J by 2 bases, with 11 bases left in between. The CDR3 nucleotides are TGCAGCGTTGCGGGCAGGGATCAAGAGACCCAGTACTTC. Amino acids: CSVAGRDQETQYF.

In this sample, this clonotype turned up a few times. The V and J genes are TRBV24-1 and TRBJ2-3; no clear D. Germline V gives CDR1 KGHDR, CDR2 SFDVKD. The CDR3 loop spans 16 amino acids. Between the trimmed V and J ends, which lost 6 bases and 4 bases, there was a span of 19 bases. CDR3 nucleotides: TGTGCCACCAGTTTCCTAACAGCCTTTGTTCCAGATACGCAGTATTTT. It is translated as CATSFLTAFVPDTQYF.

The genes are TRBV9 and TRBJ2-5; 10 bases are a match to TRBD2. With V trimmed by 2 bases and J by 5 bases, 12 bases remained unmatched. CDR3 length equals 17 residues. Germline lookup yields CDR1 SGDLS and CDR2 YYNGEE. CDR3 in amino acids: CASSVGGASGSWETQYF. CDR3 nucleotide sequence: TGTGCCAGCAGCGTGGGAGGGGCTAGCGGGAGTTGGGAGACCCAGTACTTC.

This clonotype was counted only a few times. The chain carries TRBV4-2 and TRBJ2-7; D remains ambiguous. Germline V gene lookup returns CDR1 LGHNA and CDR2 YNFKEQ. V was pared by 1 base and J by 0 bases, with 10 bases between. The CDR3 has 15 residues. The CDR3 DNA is TGTGCCAGCAGCCAAGCATCACTGAGCTCCTACGAGCAGTACGTC. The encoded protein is CASSQASLSSYEQYV.

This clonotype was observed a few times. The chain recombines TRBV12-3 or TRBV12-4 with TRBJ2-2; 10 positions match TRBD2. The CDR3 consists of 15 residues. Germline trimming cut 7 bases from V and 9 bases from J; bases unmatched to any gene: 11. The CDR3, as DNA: TGTGCCAGCAAGGGGGGGCTAGCGGGAGAGCGGGAGCTGTTTTTT. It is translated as CASKGGLAGERELFF.

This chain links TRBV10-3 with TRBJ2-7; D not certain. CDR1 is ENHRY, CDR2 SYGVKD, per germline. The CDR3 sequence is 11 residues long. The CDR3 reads CATGQPYEQYF. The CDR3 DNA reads TGTGCTACCGGGCAGCCCTACGAGCAGTACTTC.

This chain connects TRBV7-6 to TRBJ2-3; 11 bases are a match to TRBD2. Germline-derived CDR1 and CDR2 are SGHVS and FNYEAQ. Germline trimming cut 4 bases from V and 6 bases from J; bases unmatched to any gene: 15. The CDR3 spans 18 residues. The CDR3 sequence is CASSSGLAAVGHSDTQYF. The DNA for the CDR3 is TGTGCCAGCAGCTCGGGACTAGCGGCTGTAGGACACAGTGATACGCAGTATTTT.

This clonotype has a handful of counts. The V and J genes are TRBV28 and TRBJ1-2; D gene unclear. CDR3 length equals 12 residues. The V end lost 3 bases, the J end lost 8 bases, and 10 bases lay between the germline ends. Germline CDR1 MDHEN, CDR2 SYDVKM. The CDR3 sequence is CASSFDERGYTF. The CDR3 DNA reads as TGTGCCAGCAGTTTTGATGAGAGAGGCTACACCTTC.

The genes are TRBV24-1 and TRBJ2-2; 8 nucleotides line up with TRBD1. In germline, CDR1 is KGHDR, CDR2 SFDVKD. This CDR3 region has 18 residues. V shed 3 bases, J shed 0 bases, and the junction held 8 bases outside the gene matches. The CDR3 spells CATSDPPGGQANTGELFF. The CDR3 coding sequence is TGTGCCACCAGTGATCCACCAGGGGGACAGGCGAACACCGGGGAGCTGTTTTTT.

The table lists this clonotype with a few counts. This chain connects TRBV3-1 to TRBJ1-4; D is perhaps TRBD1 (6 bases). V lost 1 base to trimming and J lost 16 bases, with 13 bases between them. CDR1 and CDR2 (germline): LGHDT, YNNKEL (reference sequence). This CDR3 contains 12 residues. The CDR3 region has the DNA TGTGCCAGCAGCCAAGGCCCGGGACACAAGTTTTTT. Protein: CASSQGPGHKFF.

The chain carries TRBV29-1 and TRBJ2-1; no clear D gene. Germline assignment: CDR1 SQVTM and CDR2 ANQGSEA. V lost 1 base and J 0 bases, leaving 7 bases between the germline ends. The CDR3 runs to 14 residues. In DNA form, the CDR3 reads TGCAGCGTTGAAGGGCCTGGCTCCTACAATGAGCAGTTCTTC. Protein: CSVEGPGSYNEQFF.

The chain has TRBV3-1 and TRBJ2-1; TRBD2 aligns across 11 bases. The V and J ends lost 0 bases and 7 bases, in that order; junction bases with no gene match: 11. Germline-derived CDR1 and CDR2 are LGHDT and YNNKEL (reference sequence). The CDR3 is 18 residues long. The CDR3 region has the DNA TGTGCCAGCAGCCAAGATAGGCCTAGCGGGAGGAAGATTAATGAGCAGTTCTTC. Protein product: CASSQDRPSGRKINEQFF.

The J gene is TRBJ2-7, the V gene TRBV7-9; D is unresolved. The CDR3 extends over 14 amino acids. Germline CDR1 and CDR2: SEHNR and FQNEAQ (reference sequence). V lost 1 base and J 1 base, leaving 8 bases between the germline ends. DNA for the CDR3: TGTGCCAGCAGCTTAGGGCAGATTTCCTACGAGCAGTACTTC. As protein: CASSLGQISYEQYF. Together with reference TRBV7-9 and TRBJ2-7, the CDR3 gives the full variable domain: DTGVSQNPRHKITKRGQNVTFRCDPISEHNRLYWYRQTLGQGPEFLTYFQNEAQLEKSRLLSDRFSAERPKGSFSTLEIQRTEQGDSAMYLCASSLGQISYEQYFGPGTRLTVT.

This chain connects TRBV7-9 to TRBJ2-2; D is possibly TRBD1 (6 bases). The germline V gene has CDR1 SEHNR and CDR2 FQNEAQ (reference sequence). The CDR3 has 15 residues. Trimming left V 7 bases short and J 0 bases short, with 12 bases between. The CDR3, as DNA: TGTGCCAGCAAGAACAGGGACGCGAACACCGGGGAGCTGTTTTTT. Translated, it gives CASKNRDANTGELFF.

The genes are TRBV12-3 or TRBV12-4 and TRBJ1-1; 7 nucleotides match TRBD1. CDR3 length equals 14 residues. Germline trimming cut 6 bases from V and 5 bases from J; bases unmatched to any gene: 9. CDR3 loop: CASSPWAGGTEAFF. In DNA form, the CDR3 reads TGTGCCAGCAGCCCCTGGGCAGGGGGGACTGAAGCTTTCTTT.

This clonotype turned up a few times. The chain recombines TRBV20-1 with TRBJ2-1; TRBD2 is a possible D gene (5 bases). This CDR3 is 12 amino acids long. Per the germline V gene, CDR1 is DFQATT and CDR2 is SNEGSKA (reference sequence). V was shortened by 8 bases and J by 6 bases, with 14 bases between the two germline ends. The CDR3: CSQMTIVNEQFF. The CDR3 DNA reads TGCAGTCAGATGACTATCGTCAATGAGCAGTTCTTC.